The next 26 T cell receptor beta chains were all read from a single sample in a study of T cells in Graves' hyperthyroidism and ophthalmopathy. Regions amplified from RNA transcripts were the TCR beta CDR3 regions. HTBI primers were employed in a first-round RT-PCR of the TCR CDR3. TCRdb processed the multiplex PCR reads anew with MiXCR; each CDR3 protein has one entry. The table includes roughly 100,000 distinct CDR3 sequences, about 51% detected once. The sequenced sample was blood. The receptors shown here come from a woman aged 40 to 49 with Graves' hyperthyroidism.

A note on this clonotype: A read error may explain this, as a much larger clone is one base away. V and J are TRBV20-1 and TRBJ2-3, with 12 bases that match TRBD2. The CDR3 consists of 14 residues. CDR1 is DFQATT, CDR2 SNEGSKA, per germline (reference sequence). The CDR3 protein is CSAPTSGRSDMQYF. The CDR3 nucleotides are TGCAGTGCTCCGACTAGCGGGAGAAGCGATATGCAGTATTTT.

The chain is built from TRBV14 and TRBJ2-7; TRBD2 agrees at 9 bases. J gave up 1 base and V 6 bases, and 7 bases lay outside the gene matches. The CDR3 extends over 15 amino acids. Germline CDR1 and CDR2: SGHDN and FVKESK. CDR3 bases: TGTGCCAGCAGAGTCCCGGGACTAGCATCCTACGAGCAGTACTTC. Translation gives CASRVPGLASYEQYF.

The chain joins TRBV7-9 to TRBJ2-3; D gene uncertain. In germline, CDR1 is SEHNR, CDR2 FQNEAQ (reference sequence). The ends were cut back, 3 bases at V and 0 bases at J, with 16 bases in the middle. The CDR3 is 17 amino acids. CDR3 loop: CASSFLDFGRSTDTQYF. CDR3 sequence (DNA): TGTGCCAGCAGCTTTCTCGACTTCGGCCGCAGCACAGATACGCAGTATTTT.

The chain uses TRBV7-8 and TRBJ2-5, with 12 nucleotides matching TRBD1. This CDR3 contains 16 residues. V was clipped by 0 bases and J by 5 bases; unmatched bases: 4. The germline V gene encodes CDR1 SGHVS and CDR2 FQNEAQ. The CDR3 DNA is TGTGCCAGCAGCTTAGCGGGACAGGGGGCGCAGGAGACCCAGTACTTC. This encodes CASSLAGQGAQETQYF.

Turning to this clonotype: The CDR3 carries no conserved terminal phenylalanine or tryptophan, so it likely arises from a read error. J is TRBJ2-7 and V is TRBV5-1, with 10 bases fitting TRBD1. This CDR3 has 14 amino acids. V shed 2 bases, J shed 4 bases, and the junction held 3 bases outside the gene matches. The V gene's germline CDR1 is SGHRS and CDR2 YFSETQ. The CDR3 reads CASSFGDRGYEQYL. The CDR3 DNA sequence: TGCGCCAGCAGCTTCGGGGACAGGGGTTACGAGCAGTACCTC.

This clonotype appeared many times. This rearrangement joins TRBV10-3 to TRBJ2-7; TRBD2 is a possible D gene (5 bases). This CDR3 comprises 14 residues. With 11 bases removed from V and 3 bases from J, the gap between germline ends came to 20 bases. Germline V gives CDR1 ENHRY, CDR2 SYGVKD. The CDR3 region has the DNA TGTGCCGTCAAACCGATGTGGGAGAACTACGAGCAGTACTTC. Translating gives CAVKPMWENYEQYF.

This clonotype appeared many times. The chain has TRBV12-3 or TRBV12-4 and TRBJ2-7; D assignment may be TRBD1 or TRBD2 (5 bases each). There are 14 residues in the CDR3. Deletions cut 6 bases from V and 7 bases from J, with 19 bases between. The CDR3 nucleotides are TGTGCCAGCAGGGACCTCGGGACGTCTTTGGAGCAGTACTTC. Its translation is CASRDLGTSLEQYF.

The rearrangement links TRBV29-1 to TRBJ1-1; 8 bases fit TRBD1. CDR1 and CDR2 from the germline V gene are SQVTM and ANQGSEA. V shed 7 bases and J 0 bases; nucleotides not matched to a gene: 7. This CDR3 region has 14 residues. The CDR3 DNA is TGCAGCGCCACAGGGGGAATCCTGAACACTGAAGCTTTCTTT. As protein: CSATGGILNTEAFF.

V and J are TRBV2 and TRBJ2-5; perhaps TRBD2 as D (6 bases). The V gene's germline CDR1 is SNHLY and CDR2 FYNNEI. V was clipped by 3 bases and J by 4 bases, with 15 bases between them. There are 15 residues in the CDR3. DNA of the CDR3: TGTGCCAGCAGTGACCGGGGGACGTGGTTAGAGACCCAGTACTTC. It specifies CASSDRGTWLETQYF.

This chain uses TRBV7-3 with TRBJ2-5; D remains ambiguous. Germline lookup yields CDR1 SGHTA and CDR2 FQGTGA. Deletions cut 6 bases from V and 5 bases from J, with 16 bases between. The length of the CDR3 is 14 residues. DNA for the CDR3: TGTGCCAGCAGTTCCCACGAGACCCGGGAGACCCAGTACTTC. Amino acid sequence: CASSSHETRETQYF.

In regard to this clonotype: This clone may be a read error of a much larger clone one base away. V is TRBV19 and J is TRBJ1-1; D call uncertain. CDR1 and CDR2 from the germline V gene are LNHDA and SQIVND (reference sequence). This CDR3 comprises 13 residues. CDR3 sequence (DNA): TGTGCCAGTAGTATAACAGTTAACACTAAAGCTTTCTTT. This translates into CASSITVNTKAFF.

This clonotype showed up many times. V and J are TRBV4-1 and TRBJ2-7; 8 nucleotides agree with TRBD2. Per the germline V gene, CDR1 is MGHRA and CDR2 is YSYEKL. Trimming at V came to 10 bases and at J to 5 bases, leaving 13 bases not matched to a gene. The CDR3 is 14 amino acids. The CDR3 DNA reads as TGCGCCATCCGAGGCGGGGGGCGCATCCACGAGCAGTACTTC. It codes for CAIRGGGRIHEQYF.

On this clonotype itself: This may stem from a read error, because a much larger clone lies one nucleotide away. The CDR3 here is CASSQEDSGSNEQYF. Here the CDR3 DNA reads TGTGCCAGCAGCCAAGAGGATAGCGGGAGTAACGAGCAGTACTTC. The genes are TRBV14 and TRBJ2-7; 9 bases line up with TRBD2. With 0 bases clipped from V and 5 bases from J, the junction kept 5 bases outside the gene matches. This CDR3 is 15 amino acids long. Germline CDR1 SGHDN, CDR2 FVKESK.

The genes are TRBV10-2 and TRBJ2-5; possible D gene TRBD2, 6 bases. The CDR3 spans 16 residues. V was pared by 8 bases and J by 2 bases, with 21 bases between. Germline V CDR1 and CDR2: WSHSY, SAAADI. The CDR3 coding sequence is TGCGCCAGCCAGCCCCCGATTAGGAGGGGACAAGAGACCCAGTACTTC. It is translated as CASQPPIRRGQETQYF.

This clonotype appeared many times. The V gene is TRBV2, the J gene TRBJ1-6; TRBD1 is a possible D gene (6 bases). This CDR3 has 16 residues. The V gene's germline CDR1 is SNHLY and CDR2 FYNNEI. V lost 2 bases to trimming and J lost 10 bases, with 18 bases between them. Here the CDR3 reads CASSEILWTEGSPLHF. Written as DNA, the CDR3 is TGTGCCAGCAGTGAAATCCTCTGGACAGAGGGGTCACCCCTCCACTTT.

V usage is TRBV15 and J usage is TRBJ1-5; weak D call: TRBD1 (6 bases). V lost 5 bases, J lost 7 bases, and 24 bases lay in between. Germline CDR1 and CDR2: LNHNV and YYDKDF (reference sequence). The CDR3 extends over 17 amino acids. The CDR3: CATSPTKSGAQGQPQHF. The CDR3 coding sequence is TGTGCCACCAGCCCCACGAAGTCGGGGGCGCAAGGCCAGCCCCAGCATTTT.

This clonotype ranks as medium-sized (0.01 to 0.1%). An end of the junction does not agree with germline; a read error may underlie this. V and J are TRBV2 and TRBJ1-5; possibly TRBD1 for D (5 bases). The CDR3 is 15 amino acids. CDR1 and CDR2 (germline): SNHLY, FYNNEI. The CDR3, as DNA: TGTGCCAGCAGAGAAGGGACGGGTAGCAATCAGCCCCAGCATTTT. This codes for CASREGTGSNQPQHF.

The rearrangement links TRBV10-3 to TRBJ1-6; 10 bases map to TRBD1. The CDR3 totals 16 residues. The V and J ends lost 4 bases and 8 bases, in that order; junction bases with no gene match: 8. Germline V gives CDR1 ENHRY, CDR2 SYGVKD. The CDR3 sequence is CAISAKGGQGYSPLHF. Here the CDR3 DNA reads TGTGCCATCAGTGCTAAGGGGGGACAGGGGTATTCACCCCTCCACTTT.

This rearrangement joins TRBV7-2 to TRBJ1-3, with 8 bases aligning to TRBD1. The CDR3 covers 15 residues. Germline V CDR1 and CDR2: SGHTA, FQGNSA. Trimming removed 5 bases from V and 6 bases from J; junction bases left unmatched: 9. The CDR3 DNA follows: TGTGCCAGCAGCCCCTGGACAGGGTCGGAAAACACCATATATTTT. It codes for CASSPWTGSENTIYF.

This clonotype was counted once. The V and J genes are TRBV20-1 and TRBJ1-2; 8 nucleotides line up with TRBD1. Germline trimming cut 5 bases from V and 4 bases from J; bases unmatched to any gene: 6. CDR1 DFQATT and CDR2 SNEGSKA come from the germline V gene (reference sequence). The CDR3 runs 13 residues. This CDR3 is CSALGQGGYGYTF. The DNA of the CDR3 is TGCAGTGCTCTAGGACAGGGAGGCTATGGCTACACCTTC.

J is TRBJ1-5 and V is TRBV28; the D gene is possibly TRBD1 (5 bases). The CDR3 length is 15 residues. Germline CDR1 MDHEN, CDR2 SYDVKM. V was trimmed by 2 bases and J by 7 bases, leaving 15 bases between them. In nucleotides, the CDR3 is TGTGCCAGCAGTTTAGGGACGGCGGCTCGGCAGCCCCAGCATTTT. Its protein is CASSLGTAARQPQHF.

The chain combines TRBV29-1 with TRBJ1-2; a possible D gene is TRBD1 (5 bases). This CDR3 comprises 13 residues. From germline, CDR1 is SQVTM and CDR2 ANQGSEA. V lost 8 bases and J lost 4, with 17 bases in between. CDR3 in DNA: TGCAGCTTACGGCAGGACAACCTCTATGGCTACACCTTC. This codes for CSLRQDNLYGYTF.

The chain has TRBV6-2 or TRBV6-3 and TRBJ2-5; D is perhaps TRBD1 (6 bases). In germline, CDR1 is MNHEY, CDR2 SVGEGT. There are 12 residues in the CDR3. This chain's CDR3 is CVFGQNQETQYF. The CDR3 coding sequence is TGTGTATTCGGACAGAACCAAGAGACCCAGTACTTC.

This rearrangement joins TRBV6-1 to TRBJ1-1; D ambiguous. From germline, CDR1 is MNHNS and CDR2 SASEGT. V was trimmed by 2 bases and J by 10 bases, leaving 5 bases between them. The CDR3 sequence is 10 residues long. The CDR3 region has the DNA TGTGCCAGCAGTGAATTCGTAGCTTTCTTT. Encoded protein: CASSEFVAFF.

CDR3 in amino acids: CASSSCWTGLETQYF. The CDR3 nucleotides are TGTGCCAGCAGCTCTTGCTGGACAGGGCTAGAGACCCAGTACTTC. The chain links TRBV7-2 to TRBJ2-5; 8 bases are shared with TRBD1. The V gene end was trimmed by 4 bases and the J gene end by 4 bases; junction bases not matched to a gene: 8. CDR1 is SGHTA and CDR2 is FQGNSA in the germline V gene. The CDR3 sequence is 15 residues long. The whole variable domain, filled in from reference TRBV7-2 and TRBJ2-5, reads GAGVSQSPSNKVTEKGKDVELRCDPISGHTALYWYRQSLGQGLEFLIYFQGNSAPDKSGLPSDRFSAERTGGSVSTLTIQRTQQEDSAVYLCASSSCWTGLETQYFGPGTRLLVL.

A note on this clonotype: No conserved phenylalanine or tryptophan is present at the end of the CDR3, so a read error is the likely explanation. The J gene is TRBJ1-1, the V gene TRBV29-1; possible D gene TRBD1, 6 bases. V shed 5 bases and J shed 0 bases, with 16 bases lying between them. Germline values: CDR1 SQVTM, CDR2 ANQGSEA. The CDR3 runs 15 residues. CDR3 bases: TGCAGCGTTCCGGGGGCCGGGGCCATGAACACTGAAGCTTTCTCT. This encodes CSVPGAGAMNTEAFS.